What follows are 6 T cell receptor beta chains derived from one specimen sequenced in a study of T cells after yellow fever vaccination (dated by TCRdb to about 2019). The treatment or condition label here, explained by the study, means: live attenuated yellow fever vaccine strain. Library preparation employed 5' RACE. The sequencer was an Illumina HiSeq 2500. TCRdb took the public reads, trimmed them with fastp at Q25, ran MiXCR for clone calling and kept in-frame beta chains. Every entry covers one CDR3 protein and lists the most common genes and DNA from its rows. This sample gives tens of thousands of distinct CDR3 sequences in total; approximately 7% of them show up just once. The leading ten clones occupy roughly 33% of the sample. This material consisted of CD8+ T cells sorted from PBMCs, taken 5 days after the first yellow fever vaccination. Receptors originate from a man between 18 and 29 years old who received the YFV17D yellow fever vaccine.

Only a few counts were recorded for this clonotype. The chain carries TRBV6-5 and TRBJ2-1, with TRBD2 as a possible D gene (5 bases). V was cut by 3 bases and J by 4 bases, with 16 bases left in between. Germline V CDR1 and CDR2: MNHEY, SVGAGI. This CDR3 comprises 16 residues. In DNA, the CDR3 is TGTGCCAGCAGTTATGGAGGCAGGCGAGGTTACAATGAGCAGTTCTTC. It translates to CASSYGGRRGYNEQFF.

The chain combines TRBV29-1 with TRBJ1-2, with a tentative D call TRBD1 (5 bases). The germline CDR1 and CDR2 sequences are SQVTM and ANQGSEA. V lost 3 bases, J lost 8 bases, and 13 bases lay in between. The CDR3 totals 12 residues. The CDR3 loop reads CSVDSRDGGYTF. The CDR3 nucleotides read TGCAGCGTTGATAGCAGGGATGGGGGCTACACCTTC.

This clonotype has a count of ten or more. The chain joins TRBV25-1 to TRBJ1-5; possible D gene TRBD1, 5 bases. The CDR3 has 19 amino acids. Trimming removed 1 base at V and 1 base at J, with 20 bases between. CDR1 and CDR2 from the germline V gene are MGHDK and SYGVNS. This chain's CDR3 is CASSESPPTPPGSNQPQHF. CDR3 DNA sequence: TGTGCCAGCAGTGAATCACCCCCAACCCCCCCAGGGAGCAATCAGCCCCAGCATTTT.

This rearrangement joins TRBV7-9 to TRBJ2-5; maybe TRBD1 (6 bases). There are 14 residues in the CDR3. Germline lookup yields CDR1 SEHNR and CDR2 FQNEAQ (reference sequence). The V and J ends lost 5 bases and 1 base respectively, with 11 bases between them. The DNA for the CDR3 is TGTGCCAGCAGCCAGCTGGACAGCCAAGAGACCCAGTACTTC. Amino acids: CASSQLDSQETQYF.

This clonotype was counted between two and nine times. The chain recombines TRBV9 with TRBJ1-4; D is ambiguous. Germline lookup yields CDR1 SGDLS and CDR2 YYNGEE. This CDR3 comprises 15 residues. Trimming pared 0 bases from V and 3 bases from J, leaving 9 bases between. The CDR3 sequence: CASSVGVMSNEKLFF. CDR3 in DNA: TGTGCCAGCAGCGTAGGGGTGATGTCTAATGAAAAACTGTTTTTT.

This clonotype has a count of ten or more. The chain is built from TRBV29-1 and TRBJ1-2, with TRBD1 identical over 11 bases. Germline CDR1 reads SQVTM; CDR2 reads ANQGSEA. The J segment lost 7 bases and the V segment lost 4 bases, leaving 8 bases of the junction unmatched. The CDR3 is 14 residues long. The CDR3 reads CSVVGGQGGRGYTF. The CDR3, as DNA: TGCAGCGTTGTGGGGGGACAGGGGGGTCGTGGCTACACCTTC.